This TCR beta chain is from a study of shared clonotypes between healthy human individuals. The study's findings and limits: It was only blood that was sampled, and tissue repertoires likely differ.

As concerns this clone: Antigen: not known.

TCRdb keeps only in-frame clones here, not all; method: immunoSEQ multiplex PCR. The data contain about 800,000 clones, about 96% of them singletons. CDR3 length: 16 amino acids. Trimming stripped 1 base from V and 3 bases from J, with 12 bases between. Germline CDR1 reads MNHEY; CDR2 reads SMNVEV (reference sequence). Naive-designated CD8 cells lacked CD45RO, were positively enriched for CCR7, and omitted terminally differentiated effector memory CD45RA+ cells. Each donor was a Caucasian adult residing in Nashville, Tennessee. Sequences were obtained from naive CD8+ T cells sorted from blood. The rearrangement links TRBV27 to TRBJ2-2; D call uncertain. The clonotype originates from a man aged 25 to 40 in good health. DNA of the CDR3: TGTGCCAGCAGTTTATTTTTGTCTCAGGACACCGGGGAGCTGTTTTTT. This codes for CASSLFLSQDTGELFF.